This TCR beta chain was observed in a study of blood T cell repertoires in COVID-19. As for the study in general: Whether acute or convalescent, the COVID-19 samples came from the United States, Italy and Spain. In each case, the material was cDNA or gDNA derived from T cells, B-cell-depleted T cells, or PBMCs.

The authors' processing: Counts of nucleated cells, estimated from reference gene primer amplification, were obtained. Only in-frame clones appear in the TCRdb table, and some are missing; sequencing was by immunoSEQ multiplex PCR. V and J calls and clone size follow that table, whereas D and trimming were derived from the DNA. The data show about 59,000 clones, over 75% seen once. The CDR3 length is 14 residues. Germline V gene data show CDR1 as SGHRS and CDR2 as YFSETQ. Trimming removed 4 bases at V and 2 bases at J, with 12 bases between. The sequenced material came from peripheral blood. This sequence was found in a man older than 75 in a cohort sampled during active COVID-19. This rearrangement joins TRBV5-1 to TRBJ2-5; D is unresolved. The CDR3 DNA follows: TGCGCCAGCAGCGAGTCACGATGGCAAGAGACCCAGTACTTC. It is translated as CASSESRWQETQYF.